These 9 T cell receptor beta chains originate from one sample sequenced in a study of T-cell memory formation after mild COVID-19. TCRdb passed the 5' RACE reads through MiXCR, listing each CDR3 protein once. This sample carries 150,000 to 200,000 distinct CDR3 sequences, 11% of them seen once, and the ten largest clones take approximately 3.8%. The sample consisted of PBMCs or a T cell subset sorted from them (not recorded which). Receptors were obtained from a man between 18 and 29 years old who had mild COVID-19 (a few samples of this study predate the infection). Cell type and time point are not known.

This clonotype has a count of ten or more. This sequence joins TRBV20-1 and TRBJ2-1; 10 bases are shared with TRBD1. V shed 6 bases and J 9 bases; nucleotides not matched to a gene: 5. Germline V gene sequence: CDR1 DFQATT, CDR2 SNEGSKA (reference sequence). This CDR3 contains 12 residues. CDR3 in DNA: TGCAGTGCGAGGGACAGGGGACGTGAGCAGTTCTTC. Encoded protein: CSARDRGREQFF.

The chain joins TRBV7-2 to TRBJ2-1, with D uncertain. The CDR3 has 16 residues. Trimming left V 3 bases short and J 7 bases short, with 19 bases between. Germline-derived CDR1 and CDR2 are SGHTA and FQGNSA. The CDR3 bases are TGTGCCAGCAGCTTGCTGGCCCTCGAAAGACGGAATGAGCAGTTCTTC. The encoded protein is CASSLLALERRNEQFF.

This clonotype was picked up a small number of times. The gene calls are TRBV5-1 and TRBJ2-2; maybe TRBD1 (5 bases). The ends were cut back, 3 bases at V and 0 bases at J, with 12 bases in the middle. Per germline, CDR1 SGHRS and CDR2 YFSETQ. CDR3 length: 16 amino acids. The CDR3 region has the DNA TGCGCCAGCAGCTCCTCCGACAGCGCGAACACCGGGGAGCTGTTTTTT. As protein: CASSSSDSANTGELFF. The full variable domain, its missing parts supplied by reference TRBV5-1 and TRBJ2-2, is KAGVTQTPRYLIKTRGQQVTLSCSPISGHRSVSWYQQTPGQGLQFLFEYFSETQRNKGNFPGRFSGRQFSNSRSEMNVSTLELGDSALYLCASSSSDSANTGELFFGEGSRLTVL.

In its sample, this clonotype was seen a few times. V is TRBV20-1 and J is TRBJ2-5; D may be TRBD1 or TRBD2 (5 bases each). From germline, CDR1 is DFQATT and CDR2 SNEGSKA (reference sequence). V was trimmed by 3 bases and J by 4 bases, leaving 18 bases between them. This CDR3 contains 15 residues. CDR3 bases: TGCAGTGCTAGGAGCATTGAGGGGACGGGAGAGACCCAGTACTTC. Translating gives CSARSIEGTGETQYF.

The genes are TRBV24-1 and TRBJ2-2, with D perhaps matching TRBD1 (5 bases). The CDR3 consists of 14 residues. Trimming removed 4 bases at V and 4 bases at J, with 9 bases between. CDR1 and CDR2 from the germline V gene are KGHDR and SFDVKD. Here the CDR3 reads CATSDPRATGELFF. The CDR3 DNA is TGTGCCACCAGTGACCCCAGGGCCACCGGGGAGCTGTTTTTT.

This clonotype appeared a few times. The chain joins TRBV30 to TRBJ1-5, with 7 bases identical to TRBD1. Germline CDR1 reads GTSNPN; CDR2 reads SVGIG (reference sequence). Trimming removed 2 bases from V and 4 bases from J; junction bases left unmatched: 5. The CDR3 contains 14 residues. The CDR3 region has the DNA TGTGCCTGGAGTCACCTGACAGGGAATCAGCCCCAGCATTTT. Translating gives CAWSHLTGNQPQHF.

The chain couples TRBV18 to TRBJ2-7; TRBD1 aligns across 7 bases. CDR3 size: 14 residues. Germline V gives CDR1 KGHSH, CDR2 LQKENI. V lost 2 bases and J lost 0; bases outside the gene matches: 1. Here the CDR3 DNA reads TGTGCCAGCTCACCATGGGACAGCTCCTACGAGCAGTACTTC. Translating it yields CASSPWDSSYEQYF.

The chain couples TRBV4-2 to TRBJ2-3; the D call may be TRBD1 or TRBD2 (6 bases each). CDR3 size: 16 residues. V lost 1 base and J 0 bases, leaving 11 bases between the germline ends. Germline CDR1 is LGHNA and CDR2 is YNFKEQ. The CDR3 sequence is CASSQAPGASTDTQYF. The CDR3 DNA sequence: TGTGCCAGCAGCCAAGCCCCGGGGGCTAGCACAGATACGCAGTATTTT.

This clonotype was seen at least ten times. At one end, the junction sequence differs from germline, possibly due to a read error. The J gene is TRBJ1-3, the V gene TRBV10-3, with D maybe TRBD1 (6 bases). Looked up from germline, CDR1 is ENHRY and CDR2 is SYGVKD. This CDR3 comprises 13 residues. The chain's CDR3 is CALRGSAGNTIYF. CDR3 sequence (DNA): TGTGCCCTCAGGGGTTCGGCTGGAAACACCATATATTTT.